The T cell receptor (beta chain) under discussion was sequenced for a study of cytomegalovirus exposure and HLA in healthy donors. Study outcomes and limitations: In vitro work confirmed that a few CMV-associated chains recognize CMV antigens.

The germline gives CDR1 MNHNS, CDR2 SASEGT. With 6 bases clipped from V and 2 bases from J, the junction kept 6 bases outside the gene matches. The CDR3 length is 14 residues. PCR employed 60 Vbeta and 13 Jbeta primers. The table came from immunoSEQ multiplex PCR; TCRdb's copy has only in-frame clones and leaves some out. The sample consists of approximately 190,000 clones, almost 70% of them appearing once. This clone was detected once. As yet, its antigen is unknown. Sample: PBMCs. This chain links TRBV6-1 with TRBJ2-7, with 8 bases matching TRBD1. The receptor's source is a man aged 35 to 55 in good health and CMV-seropositive. In nucleotides, the CDR3 is TGTGCCAGCAGCCCCGGGACAGGCCCCTACGAGCAGTACTTC. It codes for CASSPGTGPYEQYF.